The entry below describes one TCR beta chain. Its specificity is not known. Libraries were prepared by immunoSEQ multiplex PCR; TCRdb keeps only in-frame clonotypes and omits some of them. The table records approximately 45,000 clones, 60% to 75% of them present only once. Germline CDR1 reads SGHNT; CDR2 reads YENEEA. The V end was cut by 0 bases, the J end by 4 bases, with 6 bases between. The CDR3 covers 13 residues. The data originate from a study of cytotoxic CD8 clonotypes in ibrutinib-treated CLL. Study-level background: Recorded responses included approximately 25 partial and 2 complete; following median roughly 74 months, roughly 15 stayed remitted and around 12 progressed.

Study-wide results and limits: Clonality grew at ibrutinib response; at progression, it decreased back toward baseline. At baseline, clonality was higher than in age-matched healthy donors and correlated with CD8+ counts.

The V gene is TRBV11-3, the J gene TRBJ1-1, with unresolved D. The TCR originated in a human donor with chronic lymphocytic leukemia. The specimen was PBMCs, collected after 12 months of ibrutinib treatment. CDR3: CASSLERSTEAFF. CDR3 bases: TGTGCCAGCAGCTTAGAACGGTCCACTGAAGCTTTCTTT.